Described below is a single T cell receptor beta chain sequence and its context. The target antigen is unknown. Other DNA sequences in the same sample also yield this CDR3. The sample belongs to a study of CD8+ T cells in alopecia areata. Study background: Those patients who were treated received oral tofacitinib, which was given at 5 to 10 mg twice daily for moderate-to-severe alopecia areata. Tofacitinib exposure lasted 6 to 18 months, followed by 6 months off drug. Findings and caveats of the study: Researchers report lesional scalp, most notably alopecia totalis/universalis, outstripped normal scalp in clonality.

Following extraction, RNA underwent reverse transcription to cDNA, which served as the sequencing template. Clones were sequenced by immunoSEQ multiplex PCR, and TCRdb holds only the in-frame ones, with some missing. In the table there are roughly 150,000 clones, more than 45% of which are singletons. CDR3 length: 13 residues. Germline CDR1 is SGHAT and CDR2 is FQNNGV. Between the trimmed V and J ends, which lost 5 bases and 0 bases, there was a span of 5 bases. The material sequenced was CD8+ T cells sorted from blood, taken at week 0. The gene calls are TRBV11-2 and TRBJ1-5; unclear D gene. The receptor comes from a human donor with alopecia areata. CDR3 sequence: CASSSNSNQPQHF. In nucleotides, the CDR3 is TGTGCCAGCAGCAGCAATAGCAATCAGCCCCAGCATTTT.